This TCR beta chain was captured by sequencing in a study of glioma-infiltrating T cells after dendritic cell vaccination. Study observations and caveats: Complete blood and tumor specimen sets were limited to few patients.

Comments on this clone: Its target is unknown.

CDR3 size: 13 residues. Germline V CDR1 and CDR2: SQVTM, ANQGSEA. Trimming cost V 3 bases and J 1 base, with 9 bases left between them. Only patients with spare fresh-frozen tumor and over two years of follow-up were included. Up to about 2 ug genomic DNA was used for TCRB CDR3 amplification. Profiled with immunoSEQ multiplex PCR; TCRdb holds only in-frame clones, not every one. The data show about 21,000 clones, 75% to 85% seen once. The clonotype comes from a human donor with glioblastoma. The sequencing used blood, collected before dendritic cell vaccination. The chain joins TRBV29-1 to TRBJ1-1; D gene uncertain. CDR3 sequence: CSVDLWANTEAFF. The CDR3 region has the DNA TGCAGCGTTGATTTGTGGGCGAACACTGAAGCTTTCTTT.